These 14 T cell receptor beta chains were all obtained from the same sample, sequenced in a study of blood T cell repertoires in COVID-19. Only in-frame clones appear in the TCRdb table, and some are missing; sequencing was by immunoSEQ multiplex PCR. The profile shows about 270,000 clones, more than 75% of them singletons. Sequenced sample: peripheral blood. These receptors all come from a woman in her forties or fifties with acute or convalescent COVID-19.

The chain employs TRBV5-4 and TRBJ1-3; 7 bases are a match to TRBD1. V shed 4 bases, J shed 1 base, and the junction held 14 bases outside the gene matches. The CDR3 is made up of 18 amino acids. Germline V gives CDR1 SGHNT, CDR2 YYREEE (reference sequence). As DNA, the CDR3 is TGTGCCAGCAGCGCCTGGGGGGCGGACAGGTGGTCTGGAAACACCATATATTTT. Translating it yields CASSAWGADRWSGNTIYF.

The rearrangement links TRBV20-1 to TRBJ1-5; D remains unclear. This CDR3 contains 13 residues. The germline V and J ends were trimmed by 3 bases and 0 bases, with 6 bases remaining between them. Germline values: CDR1 DFQATT, CDR2 SNEGSKA (reference sequence). In nucleotides, the CDR3 is TGCAGTGCTAGTACAAGTAGCAATCAGCCCCAGCATTTT. Translation gives CSASTSSNQPQHF.

The chain recombines TRBV24-1 with TRBJ1-2; no firm D call. CDR3 length: 14 amino acids. Germline-derived CDR1 and CDR2 are KGHDR and SFDVKD. V was trimmed by 5 bases and J by 2 bases, leaving 11 bases between them. The CDR3 protein is CATSGVGVNYGYTF. CDR3 bases: TGTGCCACCAGTGGCGTAGGAGTCAACTATGGCTACACCTTC.

This clone was observed once. This sequence joins TRBV2 and TRBJ1-5; TRBD1 aligns across 10 bases. This CDR3 is built from 14 residues. J was trimmed by 6 bases and V by 4 bases; bases with no gene match: 3. Germline lookup yields CDR1 SNHLY and CDR2 FYNNEI. Here the CDR3 DNA reads TGTGCCAGCAGTGTGGGACAGGGGAGTCAGCCCCAGCATTTT. Protein sequence: CASSVGQGSQPQHF.

The rearrangement uses TRBV19 and TRBJ1-6; D might be TRBD1 (6 bases). Between the trimmed V and J ends, which lost 3 bases and 7 bases, there was a span of 13 bases. The length of the CDR3 is 15 residues. The germline V gene encodes CDR1 LNHDA and CDR2 SQIVND (reference sequence). CDR3 loop: CASSIWAGENSPLHF. In DNA, the CDR3 is TGTGCCAGTAGTATTTGGGCAGGGGAGAATTCACCCCTCCACTTT.

This sequence joins TRBV18 and TRBJ2-7; a weak D match, TRBD1 (6 bases). Per germline, CDR1 KGHSH and CDR2 LQKENI. V lost 1 base to trimming and J lost 0 bases, with 10 bases between them. This CDR3 comprises 15 residues. The CDR3 coding sequence is TGTGCCAGCTCACCACAATCGGACAGCTCCTACGAGCAGTACTTC. Protein product: CASSPQSDSSYEQYF.

Note on this clone: This sample includes further DNA sequences coding for the same CDR3. This chain links TRBV6-5 with TRBJ1-2; TRBD1 agrees at 8 bases. The CDR3 runs 14 residues. The J segment lost 0 bases and the V segment lost 5 bases, leaving 2 bases of the junction unmatched. CDR1 is MNHEY, CDR2 SVGAGI, per germline. DNA for the CDR3: TGTGCCAGCAGTACGGGACAGGCTAACTATGGCTACACCTTC. Its protein is CASSTGQANYGYTF.

J is TRBJ1-1 and V is TRBV7-2, with TRBD1 matching 7 bases. Germline V gene lookup returns CDR1 SGHTA and CDR2 FQGNSA. The J segment lost 2 bases and the V segment lost 4 bases, leaving 1 base of the junction unmatched. This CDR3 has 13 residues. This chain's CDR3 is CASSYRGNTEAFF. The DNA for the CDR3 is TGTGCCAGCAGCTACAGGGGTAACACTGAAGCTTTCTTT.

The CDR3 loop reads CASSPTSGNHNEQFF. In DNA form, the CDR3 reads TGTGCCAGCAGCCCGACTAGCGGGAACCACAATGAGCAGTTCTTC. J is TRBJ2-1 and V is TRBV9; TRBD2 matches 11 bases. The CDR3 spans 15 residues. The V gene end was trimmed by 4 bases and the J gene end by 5 bases; junction bases not matched to a gene: 5. Germline CDR1 is SGDLS and CDR2 is YYNGEE.

This clone came up a few times. The chain recombines TRBV6-6 with TRBJ1-1; a possible D gene is TRBD1 (6 bases). Per germline, CDR1 MNHNY and CDR2 SVGAGI (reference sequence). Trimming shortened V by 3 bases and J by 10 bases, and 12 bases separated the two germline ends. The CDR3 contains 12 residues. The CDR3, as DNA: TGTGCCAGCAGTTATGAGGGGGAAGGAGCTTTCTTT. Encoded protein: CASSYEGEGAFF.

The chain joins TRBV5-1 to TRBJ2-5; D is possibly TRBD1 (5 bases). Trimming stripped 0 bases from V and 7 bases from J, with 7 bases between. This CDR3 is 12 amino acids long. Per the germline V gene, CDR1 is SGHRS and CDR2 is YFSETQ. CDR3 residues: CASSLAQGTQYF. The CDR3 bases are TGCGCCAGCAGCTTGGCTCAGGGGACCCAGTACTTC.

The chain recombines TRBV1 with TRBJ1-1; the listed D gene, TRBD1, was not tested against the DNA. TRBV1 has pseudogene status. CDR3 size: 16 residues. CDR3 sequence reads: CTSSQSNTGVFTEAFF. CDR3 DNA: TGCACCAGCAGCCAATCAAATACAGGGGTTTTCACTGAAGCTTTCTTT.

V gene TRBV27 combines with J gene TRBJ2-7; 15 bases map to TRBD2. This CDR3 comprises 16 residues. The germline V gene encodes CDR1 MNHEY and CDR2 SMNVEV (reference sequence). Germline trimming cut 8 bases from V and 7 bases from J; bases unmatched to any gene: 12. CDR3 in DNA: TGTGCCAGCCTGCCACTCCGGACTAGCGGGAGGGGTGAGCAGTACTTC. It is translated as CASLPLRTSGRGEQYF.

The V and J genes are TRBV19 and TRBJ2-1; TRBD1 matches at 11 bases. This CDR3 has 18 residues. Germline V gene data show CDR1 as LNHDA and CDR2 as SQIVND (reference sequence). V lost 6 bases, J lost 1 base, and 11 bases stayed unmatched. In DNA form, the CDR3 reads TGTGCCAGTAGGTGGACAGGGGGCTTGCGGCAATCCTACAATGAGCAGTTCTTC. The encoded protein is CASRWTGGLRQSYNEQFF.